Shown below are 10 T cell receptor beta chains from a single sample sequenced in a study of read filtering for tumor transcriptome and immune sequencing. From about 0.4 ug of RNA, a library with molecular barcoded alpha/delta and beta/gamma adaptors was made. TCRdb re-called the reads with MiXCR, one entry per CDR3 protein. The sample comprises tens of thousands of distinct CDR3 sequences, 14% of which are singletons, and about 42% rests with the top ten. Sequenced input: a population of CD138-negative cells sorted from bone marrow. The receptors were sampled from a donor aged 40 or older with multiple myeloma.

This clonotype was seen at least ten times. V is TRBV6-2 or TRBV6-3 and J is TRBJ1-5; D is uncertain. Per germline, CDR1 MNHEY and CDR2 SVGEGT. The CDR3 covers 17 residues. The germline V and J ends were trimmed by 5 bases and 1 base, with 18 bases remaining between them. As DNA, the CDR3 is TGTGCCAGCAGTCGGCGAGACACACGCCTAAGCAATCAGCCCCAGCATTTT. Protein product: CASSRRDTRLSNQPQHF.

In this sample, this clonotype turned up many times. The gene calls are TRBV6-2 or TRBV6-3 and TRBJ2-7; a possible D gene is TRBD1 (5 bases). The germline CDR1 and CDR2 sequences are MNHEY and SVGEGT. Trimming took 2 bases from V and 3 from J, leaving 11 bases between them. The CDR3 length is 14 residues. The CDR3 spells CASSYGQGNYEQYF. For the CDR3, the DNA is TGTGCCAGCAGTTACGGGCAGGGTAACTACGAGCAGTACTTC.

This clonotype was found a few times. The chain joins TRBV7-9 to TRBJ1-2, with 8 nucleotides matching TRBD1. V shed 5 bases and J 5 bases; nucleotides not matched to a gene: 13. Germline assignment: CDR1 SEHNR and CDR2 FQNEAQ (reference sequence). The CDR3 contains 16 residues. CDR3 nucleotide sequence: TGTGCCAGCAGCCCCTTCTTGGACAGGGAGGGATATGGCTACACCTTC. Encoded protein: CASSPFLDREGYGYTF.

This clonotype was counted many times. The rearrangement links TRBV29-1 to TRBJ1-4; no clear D. V shed 8 bases and J shed 5 bases, with 15 bases lying between them. CDR1 is SQVTM, CDR2 ANQGSEA, per germline. The CDR3 is 13 residues long. CDR3 in amino acids: CSTRTGGNEKLFF. The CDR3 DNA follows: TGCAGCACCCGGACGGGAGGAAATGAAAAACTGTTTTTT. Full variable domain (missing parts from reference TRBV29-1 and TRBJ1-4): SAVISQKPSRDICQRGTSLTIQCQVDSQVTMMFWYRQQPGQSLTLIATANQGSEATYESGFVIDKFPISRPNLTFSTLTVSNMSPEDSSIYLCSTRTGGNEKLFFGSGTQLSVL.

There are many counts of this clonotype. V gene TRBV19 combines with J gene TRBJ1-5, with no clear D. This CDR3 region has 12 residues. Germline values: CDR1 LNHDA, CDR2 SQIVND (reference sequence). With 2 bases removed from V and 8 bases from J, the gap between germline ends came to 7 bases. The chain's CDR3 is CASSIPSEPQHF. The CDR3 nucleotides are TGTGCCAGTAGTATACCTTCGGAGCCCCAGCATTTT.

Ten or more counts support this clonotype. V and J are TRBV5-1 and TRBJ2-3; possibly TRBD2 for D (6 bases). Germline V lookup: CDR1 SGHRS, CDR2 YFSETQ. The V and J ends lost 7 bases and 0 bases respectively, with 12 bases between them. This CDR3 is 14 amino acids long. The CDR3 spells CASDGGESTDTQYF. The CDR3 coding sequence is TGCGCCAGCGACGGGGGAGAGAGCACAGATACGCAGTATTTT.

This clonotype has only a few counts. The chain combines TRBV19 with TRBJ1-5; the D is unclear. Germline-derived CDR1 and CDR2 are LNHDA and SQIVND (reference sequence). The V gene lost 4 bases and the J gene lost 4 bases, with 5 bases spanning the gap. The CDR3 length is 12 residues. CDR3 amino acids: CASSTGNQPQHF. CDR3 coding DNA: TGTGCCAGTAGTACTGGGAATCAGCCCCAGCATTTT.

This clonotype showed up many times. This chain links TRBV7-2 with TRBJ2-7; D remains unclear. The germline gives CDR1 SGHTA, CDR2 FQGNSA. The CDR3 is 13 amino acids. V was cut by 4 bases and J by 0 bases, with 7 bases left in between. The CDR3 here is CASSSGNSYEQYF. Here the CDR3 DNA reads TGTGCCAGCAGCTCTGGTAACTCCTACGAGCAGTACTTC.

This chain links TRBV19 with TRBJ2-3, with D maybe TRBD1 (5 bases). In germline, CDR1 is LNHDA, CDR2 SQIVND (reference sequence). The CDR3 has 13 amino acids. Trimming removed 10 bases at V and 2 bases at J, with 13 bases between. The CDR3 nucleotides are TGTGCCACCCGACAGACTTCCACAGATACGCAGTATTTT. This sequence encodes CATRQTSTDTQYF.

In the case of this clonotype: Lacking the conserved final phenylalanine or tryptophan, this CDR3 likely reflects a read error. This chain uses TRBV5-1 with TRBJ1-1; no definite D call. The CDR3 totals 14 residues. The germline gives CDR1 SGHRS, CDR2 YFSETQ. The CDR3 region has the DNA TGCGGCAGCAGCTTGGGGTTCGCAGGCACTGAAGCTTTCCTT. Its protein is CGSSLGFAGTEAFL.